This TCR beta chain was sequenced during a study of vaccination and CD4 T cells after COVID-19. Study-wide background: Recovered patients in the cohort numbered six men and four women, two of them Hispanic. As their vaccination, participants received two doses of either BNT162b2 or mRNA-1273 vaccine. A median of roughly 97 days (range 35 to 161) separated diagnosis from post-COVID sampling. Study results and caveats: Of the reactive clones in convalescent patients, a median roughly 86% showed up only post-vaccination.

The CDR3 totals 12 residues. With 4 bases removed from V and 8 bases from J, the gap between germline ends came to 9 bases. Germline CDR1 and CDR2: SNHLY and FYNNEI. This clonotype was picked up a small number of times. As yet, its antigen is unknown. TCRdb ran MiXCR on the PCR reads and lists one entry per CDR3 protein. Of around 19,000 distinct CDR3 sequences in the sample, about 62% were seen once. V and J are TRBV2 and TRBJ1-5; D unresolved. The source is a human donor who had recovered from COVID-19. The sequencing used CD4+ T cells from blood, collected before SARS-CoV-2 vaccination. CDR3 in amino acids: CASSAEGKPQHF. Written as DNA, the CDR3 is TGTGCCAGCAGTGCCGAGGGTAAGCCCCAGCATTTT.